Listed below are T cell receptor beta chains from one sample, sequenced in a study of blood T cell repertoires in COVID-19. The data were produced by immunoSEQ multiplex PCR, yet TCRdb's version contains in-frame clones alone and is incomplete. The sample holds roughly 190,000 clones, approximately 84% seen once. The specimen was PBMCs or T cells enriched from blood (not recorded which). These receptors all come from a woman in her 30s who had recovered from COVID-19. Each CDR3 is given with its conserved first and last residue.

V gene: TRBV7-2; J gene: TRBJ2-5; CDR3 protein: CASSPWDSQETQYF
V gene: TRBV29-1; J gene: TRBJ2-7; CDR3 protein: CSGGHNSYEQYF
V gene: TRBV18; J gene: TRBJ1-5; CDR3 protein: CASSQEDRVLNQPQHF
V gene: TRBV18; J gene: TRBJ1-1; CDR3 protein: CASSPPPGTTEAFF
V gene: TRBV6-1; J gene: TRBJ2-3; CDR3 protein: CASSDKSGGADTQYF
V gene: TRBV7-9; J gene: TRBJ2-1; CDR3 protein: CASSFVTGMGDEQFF
V gene: TRBV5-1; J gene: TRBJ2-3; CDR3 protein: CASSLALAGGLSTDTQYF
V gene: TRBV18; J gene: TRBJ2-3; CDR3 protein: CASSLTSTDTQYF
V gene: TRBV7-2; J gene: TRBJ1-4; CDR3 protein: CASRDDRALNEKLFF
V gene: TRBV29-1; J gene: TRBJ1-1; CDR3 protein: CSVRDRGRGTEAFF
V gene: TRBV7-2; J gene: TRBJ2-5; CDR3 protein: CASSLGLAGAQETQYF
V gene: TRBV27; J gene: TRBJ1-6; CDR3 protein: CASSLTGSSYNSPLHF
V gene: TRBV14; J gene: TRBJ2-1; CDR3 protein: CASSPRPGLAGRVEQFF
V gene: TRBV25-1; J gene: TRBJ2-1; CDR3 protein: CASSARTGPGNEQFF
V gene: TRBV9; J gene: TRBJ1-2; CDR3 protein: CASSTKGLPYGYTF
V gene: TRBV7-2; J gene: TRBJ1-5; CDR3 protein: CASSLDTGGGQPQHF
V gene: TRBV30; J gene: TRBJ2-7; CDR3 protein: CAWSVQAGTYEQYF
V gene: TRBV18; J gene: TRBJ2-7; CDR3 protein: CASSYAGGGYEQYF
V gene: TRBV27; J gene: TRBJ2-3; CDR3 protein: CASSLLGTSGTDTQYF
V gene: TRBV5-1; J gene: TRBJ2-1; CDR3 protein: CASSLGRESSYNEQFF
V gene: TRBV11-3; J gene: TRBJ2-3; CDR3 protein: CASSSRTPGRFTDTQYF
V gene: TRBV3-1/TRBV3-2; J gene: TRBJ2-1; CDR3 protein: CASTHRGSYNEQFF
V gene: TRBV27; J gene: TRBJ1-6; CDR3 protein: CASSYLPLGGYNSPLHF
V gene: TRBV28; J gene: TRBJ2-7; CDR3 protein: CASSPAAGGLGYEQYF
V gene: TRBV11-2; J gene: TRBJ1-2; CDR3 protein: CASSGRGGGYTF
V gene: TRBV28; J gene: TRBJ1-2; CDR3 protein: CASSQRRDMGGYTF
V gene: TRBV4-1; J gene: TRBJ2-3; CDR3 protein: CASSPSGVRDTQYF
V gene: TRBV19; J gene: TRBJ1-6; CDR3 protein: CASRAVGADSPLHF
V gene: TRBV3-1/TRBV3-2; J gene: TRBJ2-5; CDR3 protein: CATTKDWTSGEMGTQYF
V gene: TRBV5-4; J gene: TRBJ2-2; CDR3 protein: CASRLGGGTGELFF
V gene: TRBV9; J gene: TRBJ2-7; CDR3 protein: CASSSTSGRADEQYF
V gene: TRBV29-1; J gene: TRBJ1-3; CDR3 protein: CSVGGISGNTIYF
V gene: TRBV5-4; J gene: TRBJ1-2; CDR3 protein: CASTLGGGDYGYTF
V gene: TRBV27; J gene: TRBJ2-1; CDR3 protein: CASSFFGGGRRPYNEQFF
V gene: TRBV10-3; J gene: TRBJ1-5; CDR3 protein: CASTDRVNQPQHF
V gene: TRBV7-2; J gene: TRBJ2-7; CDR3 protein: CASSSQDFQGGLVSEQYF
V gene: TRBV5-1; J gene: TRBJ1-2; CDR3 protein: CASRRGGQTTNYGYTF
V gene: TRBV5-8; J gene: TRBJ2-5; CDR3 protein: CASSLGDSRWEETQYF
V gene: TRBV5-5; J gene: TRBJ2-1; CDR3 protein: CASSLSRYNEQFF
V gene: TRBV5-1; J gene: TRBJ2-5; CDR3 protein: CASSPQTSGGGETQYF